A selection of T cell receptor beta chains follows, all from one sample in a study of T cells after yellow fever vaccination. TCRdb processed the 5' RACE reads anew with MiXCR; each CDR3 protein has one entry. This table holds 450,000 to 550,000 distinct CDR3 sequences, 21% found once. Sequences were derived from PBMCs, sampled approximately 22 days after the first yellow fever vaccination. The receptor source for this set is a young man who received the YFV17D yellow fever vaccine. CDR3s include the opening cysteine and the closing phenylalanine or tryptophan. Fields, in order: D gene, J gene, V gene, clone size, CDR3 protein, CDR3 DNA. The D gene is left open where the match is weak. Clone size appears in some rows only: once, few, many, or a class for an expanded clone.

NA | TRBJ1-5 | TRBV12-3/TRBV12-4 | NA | CASSLGSRNQPHHF | TGTGCCAGCAGTTTGGGTTCCCGCAATCAGCCCCACCATTTT
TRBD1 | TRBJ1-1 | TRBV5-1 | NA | CASSLRTGRQNTEAFF | TGCGCCAGCAGCTTAAGGACAGGTCGACAGAACACTGAAGCTTTCTTT
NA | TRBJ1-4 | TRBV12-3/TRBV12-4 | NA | CASSRQYRNEKLFF | TGTGCCAGCAGCCGACAGTACCGGAATGAAAAACTGTTTTTT
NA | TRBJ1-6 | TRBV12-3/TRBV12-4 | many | CASSLNSPLHF | TGTGCCAGCAGTTTAAATTCACCCCTCCACTTT
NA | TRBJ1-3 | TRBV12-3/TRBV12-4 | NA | CASTVQRGGNTIYF | TGTGCCAGCACTGTCCAACGAGGGGGAAACACCATATATTTT
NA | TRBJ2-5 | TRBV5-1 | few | CASSATQETQYF | TGCGCCAGCAGCGCCACACAAGAGACCCAGTACTTC
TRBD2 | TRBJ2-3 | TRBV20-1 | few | CSARSSAGVTDTQYF | TGCAGTGCTAGATCATCAGCGGGGGTCACAGATACGCAGTATTTT
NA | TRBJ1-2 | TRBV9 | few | CASSVGTDYGYTF | TGTGCCAGCAGCGTAGGGACCGACTATGGCTACACCTTC
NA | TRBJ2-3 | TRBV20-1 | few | CSATDTDTQYF | TGCAGTGCCACCGACACAGATACGCAGTATTTT
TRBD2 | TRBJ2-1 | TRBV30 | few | CAWSVTSGGAYEQFF | TGTGCCTGGAGTGTTACTAGCGGGGGGGCCTATGAGCAGTTCTTC
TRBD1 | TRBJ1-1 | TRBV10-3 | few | CAISPSQGGGTEAFF | TGTGCCATCAGTCCATCACAGGGGGGGGGCACTGAAGCTTTCTTT
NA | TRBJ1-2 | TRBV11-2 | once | CASSFEAFLGKRYGYTF | TGTGCCAGCAGCTTTGAGGCTTTTTTGGGGAAGCGCTATGGCTACACCTTC
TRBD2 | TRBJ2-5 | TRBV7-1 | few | CASSSPTSGGVTQYF | TGTGCCAGCAGCTCGCCAACTAGCGGGGGCGTGACCCAGTACTTC
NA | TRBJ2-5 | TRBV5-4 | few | CASSPGVEETQYF | TGTGCCAGCAGCCCGGGGGTAGAGGAGACCCAGTACTTC
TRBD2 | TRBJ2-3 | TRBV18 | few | CASSPTAGTSGDRGTQYF | TGTGCCAGCTCACCAACCGCTGGGACTAGCGGCGATCGGGGTACGCAGTATTTT
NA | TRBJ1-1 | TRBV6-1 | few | CASSPRGQRGEAFF | TGTGCCAGCAGTCCTCGTGGCCAGAGGGGTGAAGCTTTCTTT
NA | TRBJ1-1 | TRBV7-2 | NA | CASSSRGAAFF | TGTGCCAGCAGCTCGAGAGGAGCAGCTTTCTTT
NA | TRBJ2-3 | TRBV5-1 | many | CASSLDSVTDTQYF | TGCGCCAGCAGCTTAGACAGCGTCACAGATACGCAGTATTTT
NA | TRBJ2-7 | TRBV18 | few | CASSPNSNRISYEQYF | TGTGCCAGCTCACCCAACAGCAATAGGATCTCCTACGAGCAGTACTTC
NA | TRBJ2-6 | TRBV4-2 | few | CASSPAGTNSGANVLTF | TGTGCCAGCAGCCCAGCAGGCACTAACTCTGGGGCCAACGTCCTGACTTTC
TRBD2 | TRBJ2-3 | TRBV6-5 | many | CASTTSGADTQYF | TGTGCCAGCACCACTAGCGGGGCAGATACGCAGTATTTT
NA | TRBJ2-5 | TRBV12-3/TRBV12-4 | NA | CASSLAETPETQYF | TGTGCCAGCAGTTTAGCCGAAACACCAGAGACCCAGTACTTC
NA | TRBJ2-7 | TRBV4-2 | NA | CASSQGSGTGGYEQYF | TGTGCCAGCAGCCAAGGGTCCGGGACTGGGGGCTACGAGCAGTACTTC
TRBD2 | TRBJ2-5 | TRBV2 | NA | CASSGNALAGGQTQYF | TGTGCCAGCAGTGGTAACGCTCTAGCGGGGGGCCAGACCCAGTACTTC
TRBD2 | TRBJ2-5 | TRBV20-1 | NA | CSAPPPPSGGLSSQETQYF | TGCAGTGCTCCACCCCCACCTAGCGGGGGGCTTAGTTCCCAAGAGACCCAGTACTTC
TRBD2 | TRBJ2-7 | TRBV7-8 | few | CASSPGGGRSSYEQYF | TGTGCCAGCAGCCCGGGGGGGGGACGGAGCTCCTACGAGCAGTACTTC
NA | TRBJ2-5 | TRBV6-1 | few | CASSRGGGKTQYF | TGTGCCAGCAGCCGAGGGGGGGGCAAGACCCAGTACTTC
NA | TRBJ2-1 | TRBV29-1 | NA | CSVESTGGPYNEQFF | TGCAGCGTAGAATCAACGGGGGGCCCCTACAATGAGCAGTTCTTC
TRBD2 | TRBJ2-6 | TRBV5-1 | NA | CASSSTSGAAAGANVLTF | TGCGCCAGCAGCTCGACTAGCGGGGCAGCTGCTGGGGCCAACGTCCTGACTTTC
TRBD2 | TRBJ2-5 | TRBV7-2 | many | CASSLTSGGATQYF | TGTGCCAGCAGCTTGACTAGCGGGGGGGCGACCCAGTACTTC
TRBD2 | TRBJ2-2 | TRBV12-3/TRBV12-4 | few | CASRRTSATGELFF | TGTGCCAGCAGGAGGACTAGCGCCACCGGGGAGCTGTTTTTT
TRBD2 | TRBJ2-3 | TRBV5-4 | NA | CASSSGAGGIFDTQYF | TGTGCCAGCAGCTCTGGAGCGGGGGGGATTTTCGATACGCAGTATTTT
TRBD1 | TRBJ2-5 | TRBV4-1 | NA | CASSQDQGAWGTQYF | TGCGCCAGCAGCCAAGATCAGGGGGCGTGGGGGACCCAGTACTTC
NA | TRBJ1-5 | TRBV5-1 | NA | CASSPEGVGQPQHF | TGCGCCAGCAGCCCCGAGGGGGTAGGGCAGCCCCAGCATTTT
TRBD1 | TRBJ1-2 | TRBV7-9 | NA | CASSYGTVDYTF | TGTGCCAGCAGCTACGGGACAGTCGACTACACCTTC
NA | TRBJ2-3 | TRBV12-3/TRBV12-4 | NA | CASSPLPGRKRDTQYF | TGTGCCAGCAGTCCGCTACCGGGACGGAAAAGAGATACGCAGTATTTT
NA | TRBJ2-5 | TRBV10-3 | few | CAISESATNQETQYF | TGTGCCATCAGTGAGTCGGCCACTAACCAAGAGACCCAGTACTTC
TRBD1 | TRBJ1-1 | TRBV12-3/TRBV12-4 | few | CASSLQGGAVDTEAFF | TGTGCCAGCAGTCTACAGGGGGGGGCCGTCGACACTGAAGCTTTCTTT
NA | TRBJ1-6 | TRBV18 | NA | CASSPSGRNNSPLHF | TGTGCCAGCTCACCTTCGGGACGGAATAATTCACCCCTCCACTTT